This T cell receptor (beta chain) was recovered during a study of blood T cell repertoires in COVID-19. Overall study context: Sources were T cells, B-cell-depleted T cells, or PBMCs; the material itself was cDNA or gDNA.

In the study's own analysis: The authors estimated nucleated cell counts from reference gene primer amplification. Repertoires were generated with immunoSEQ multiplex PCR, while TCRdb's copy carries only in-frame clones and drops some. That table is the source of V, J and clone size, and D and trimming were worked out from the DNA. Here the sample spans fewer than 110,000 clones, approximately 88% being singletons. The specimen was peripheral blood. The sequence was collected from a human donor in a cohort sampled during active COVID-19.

The CDR3 region is CASSVGQGARETQYF. CDR3 sequence (DNA): TGTGCCAGCAGCGTAGGTCAGGGGGCGCGAGAGACCCAGTACTTC. This chain joins TRBV9 and TRBJ2-5, with TRBD1 matching over 8 bases. Per germline, CDR1 SGDLS and CDR2 YYNGEE. CDR3 length equals 15 residues. V shed 0 bases and J 4 bases; nucleotides not matched to a gene: 5.